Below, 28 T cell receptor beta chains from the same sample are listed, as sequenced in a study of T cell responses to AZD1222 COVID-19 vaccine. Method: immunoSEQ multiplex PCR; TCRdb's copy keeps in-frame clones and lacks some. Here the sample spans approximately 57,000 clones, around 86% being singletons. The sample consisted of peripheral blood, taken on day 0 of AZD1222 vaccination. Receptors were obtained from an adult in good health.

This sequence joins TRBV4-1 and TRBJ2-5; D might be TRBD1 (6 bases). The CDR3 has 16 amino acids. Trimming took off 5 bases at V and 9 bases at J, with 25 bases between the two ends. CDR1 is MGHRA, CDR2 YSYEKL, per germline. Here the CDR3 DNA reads TGCGCCAGCAGCTTCCACAGGGCCCAACGCTTGACAGCCCAGTACTTC. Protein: CASSFHRAQRLTAQYF.

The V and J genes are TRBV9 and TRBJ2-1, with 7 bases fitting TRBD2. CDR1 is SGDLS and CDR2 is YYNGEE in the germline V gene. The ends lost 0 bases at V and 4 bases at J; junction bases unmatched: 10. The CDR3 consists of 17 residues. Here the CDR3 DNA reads TGTGCCAGCAGCGTAGGGGGAGGGAATTATCCTTACAATGAGCAGTTCTTC. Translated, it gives CASSVGGGNYPYNEQFF.

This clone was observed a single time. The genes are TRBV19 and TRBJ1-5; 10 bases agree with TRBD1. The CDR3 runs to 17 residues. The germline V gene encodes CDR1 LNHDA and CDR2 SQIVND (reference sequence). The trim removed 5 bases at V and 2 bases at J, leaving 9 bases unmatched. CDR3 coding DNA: TGTGCCAGTAGTGTCGACAGGGGGCTGGGAGGCAATCAGCCCCAGCATTTT. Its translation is CASSVDRGLGGNQPQHF.

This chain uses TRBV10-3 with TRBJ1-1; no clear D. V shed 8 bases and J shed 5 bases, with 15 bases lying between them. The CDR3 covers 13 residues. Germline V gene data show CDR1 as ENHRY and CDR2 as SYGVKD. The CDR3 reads CAIGGLSVTEAFF. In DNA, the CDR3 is TGTGCCATCGGAGGGCTTTCGGTAACTGAAGCTTTCTTT.

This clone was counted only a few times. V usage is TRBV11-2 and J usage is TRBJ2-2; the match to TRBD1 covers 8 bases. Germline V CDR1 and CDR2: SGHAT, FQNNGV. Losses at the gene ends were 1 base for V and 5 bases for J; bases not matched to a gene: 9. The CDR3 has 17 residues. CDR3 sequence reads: CASSLVAGTGTTGELFF. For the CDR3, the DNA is TGTGCCAGCAGCTTAGTAGCCGGGACAGGTACAACCGGGGAGCTGTTTTTT.

Here the CDR3 reads CASSESGRYNEQFF. The DNA of the CDR3 is TGTGCCAGCAGTGAGAGCGGGAGATACAATGAGCAGTTCTTC. This chain connects TRBV2 to TRBJ2-1; 8 nucleotides align to TRBD2. Germline CDR1 is SNHLY and CDR2 is FYNNEI. V shed 3 bases and J 4 bases; nucleotides not matched to a gene: 2. The CDR3 contains 14 residues.

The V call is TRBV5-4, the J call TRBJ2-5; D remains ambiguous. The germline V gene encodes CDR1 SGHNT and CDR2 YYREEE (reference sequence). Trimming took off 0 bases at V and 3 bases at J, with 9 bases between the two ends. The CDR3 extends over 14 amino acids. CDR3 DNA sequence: TGTGCCAGCAGCTTGGTGGGTCAGAAAGAGACCCAGTACTTC. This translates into CASSLVGQKETQYF.

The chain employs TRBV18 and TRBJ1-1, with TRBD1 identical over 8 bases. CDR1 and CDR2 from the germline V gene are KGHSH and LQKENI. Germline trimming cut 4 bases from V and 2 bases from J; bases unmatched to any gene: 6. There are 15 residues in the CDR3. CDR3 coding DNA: TGTGCCAGCTCACTCGTTTCAGGGGGCAACACTGAAGCTTTCTTT. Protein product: CASSLVSGGNTEAFF.

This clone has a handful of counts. DNA of the CDR3: TGCAGTGCTCCAGAAAACACTGAAGCTTTCTTT. Protein: CSAPENTEAFF. V usage is TRBV20-1 and J usage is TRBJ1-1; D is undetermined. Germline loops: CDR1 DFQATT, CDR2 SNEGSKA (reference sequence). The CDR3 covers 11 residues. V lost 5 bases and J 2 bases, leaving 6 bases between the germline ends.

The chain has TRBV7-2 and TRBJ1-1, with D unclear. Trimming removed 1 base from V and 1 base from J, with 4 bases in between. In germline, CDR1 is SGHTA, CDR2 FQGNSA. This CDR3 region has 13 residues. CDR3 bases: TGTGCCAGCAGCTTAGAACCGAACACTGAAGCTTTCTTT. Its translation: CASSLEPNTEAFF.

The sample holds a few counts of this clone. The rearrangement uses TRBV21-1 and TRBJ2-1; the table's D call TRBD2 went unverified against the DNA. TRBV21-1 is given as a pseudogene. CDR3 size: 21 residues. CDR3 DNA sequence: TGTGCCAGCAGCAAAGCGGAGCCGGGACACGAAACTAGCGGTGACTACAATGAGCAGTTCTTC. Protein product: CASSKAEPGHETSGDYNEQFF.

CDR3 residues: CASSESPGRQFF. CDR3 DNA sequence: TGTGCCAGCAGCGAGTCTCCGGGTCGCCAGTTCTTC. The rearrangement joins TRBV9 to TRBJ2-1; the D is unclear. The length of the CDR3 is 12 residues. The V gene lost 3 bases and the J gene lost 13 bases, with 14 bases spanning the gap. From germline, CDR1 is SGDLS and CDR2 YYNGEE.

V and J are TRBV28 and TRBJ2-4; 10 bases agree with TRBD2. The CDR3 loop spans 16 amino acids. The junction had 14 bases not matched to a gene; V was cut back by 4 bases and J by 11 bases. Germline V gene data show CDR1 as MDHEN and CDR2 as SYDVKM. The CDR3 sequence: CASSSPFSGRPRVQYF. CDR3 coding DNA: TGTGCCAGCAGTTCACCCTTTAGCGGGAGGCCTAGGGTTCAGTACTTC.

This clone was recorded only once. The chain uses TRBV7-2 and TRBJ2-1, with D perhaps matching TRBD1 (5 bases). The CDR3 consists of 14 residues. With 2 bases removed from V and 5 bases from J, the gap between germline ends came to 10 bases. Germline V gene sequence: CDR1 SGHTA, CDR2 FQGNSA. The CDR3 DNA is TGTGCCAGCAGCTTAAGGGGTCCCAACAATGAGCAGTTCTTC. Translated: CASSLRGPNNEQFF.

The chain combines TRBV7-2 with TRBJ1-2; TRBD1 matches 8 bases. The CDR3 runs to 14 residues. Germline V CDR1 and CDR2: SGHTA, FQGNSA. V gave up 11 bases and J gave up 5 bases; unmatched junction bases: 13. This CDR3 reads CASAGGRGLYGYTF. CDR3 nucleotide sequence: TGTGCCTCGGCGGGAGGCAGGGGGCTGTATGGCTACACCTTC.

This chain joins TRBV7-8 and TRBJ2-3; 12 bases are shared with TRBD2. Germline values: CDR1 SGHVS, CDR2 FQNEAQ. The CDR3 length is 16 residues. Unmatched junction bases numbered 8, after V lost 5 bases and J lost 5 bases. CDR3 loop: CASSMLAGGAGDTQYF. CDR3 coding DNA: TGTGCCAGCAGCATGCTAGCGGGAGGGGCAGGAGATACGCAGTATTTT.

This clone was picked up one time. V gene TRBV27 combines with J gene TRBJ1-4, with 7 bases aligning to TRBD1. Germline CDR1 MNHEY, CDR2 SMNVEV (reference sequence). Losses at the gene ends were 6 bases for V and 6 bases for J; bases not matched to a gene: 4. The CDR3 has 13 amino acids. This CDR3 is CASSFTGDEKLFF. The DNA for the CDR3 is TGTGCCAGCAGCTTCACAGGGGATGAAAAACTGTTTTTT.

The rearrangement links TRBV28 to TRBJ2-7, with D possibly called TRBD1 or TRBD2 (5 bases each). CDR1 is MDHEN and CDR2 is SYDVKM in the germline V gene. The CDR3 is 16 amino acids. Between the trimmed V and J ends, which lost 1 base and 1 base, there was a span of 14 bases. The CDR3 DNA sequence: TGTGCCAGCAGTTTATTTTCGGGGCAAGGGTCCTACGAGCAGTACTTC. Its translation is CASSLFSGQGSYEQYF.

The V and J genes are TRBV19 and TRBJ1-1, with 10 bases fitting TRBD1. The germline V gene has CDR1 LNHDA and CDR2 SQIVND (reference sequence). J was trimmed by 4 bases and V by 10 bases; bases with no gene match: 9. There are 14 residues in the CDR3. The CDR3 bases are TGTGCCACTCTTAGACAGGGGGCGAGCACTGAAGCTTTCTTT. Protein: CATLRQGASTEAFF.

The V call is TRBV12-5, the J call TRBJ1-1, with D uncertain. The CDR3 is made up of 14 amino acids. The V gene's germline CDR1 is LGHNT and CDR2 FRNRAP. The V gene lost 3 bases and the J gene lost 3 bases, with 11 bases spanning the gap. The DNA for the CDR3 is TGTGCTAGTGGTTTAGGGAGCCAACACACTGAAGCTTTCTTT. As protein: CASGLGSQHTEAFF.

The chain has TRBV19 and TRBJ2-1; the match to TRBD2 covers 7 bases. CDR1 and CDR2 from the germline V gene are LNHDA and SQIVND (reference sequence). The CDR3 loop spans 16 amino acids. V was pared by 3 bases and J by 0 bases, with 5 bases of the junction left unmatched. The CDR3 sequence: CASSMMAGDSYNEQFF. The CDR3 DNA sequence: TGTGCCAGTAGTATGATGGCGGGAGACTCCTACAATGAGCAGTTCTTC.

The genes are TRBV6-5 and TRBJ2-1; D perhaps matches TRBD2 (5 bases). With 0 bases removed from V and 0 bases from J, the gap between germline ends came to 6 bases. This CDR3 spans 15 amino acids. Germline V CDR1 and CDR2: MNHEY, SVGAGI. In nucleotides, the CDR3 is TGTGCCAGCAGTTACTCTGGGAGCTCCTACAATGAGCAGTTCTTC. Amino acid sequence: CASSYSGSSYNEQFF.

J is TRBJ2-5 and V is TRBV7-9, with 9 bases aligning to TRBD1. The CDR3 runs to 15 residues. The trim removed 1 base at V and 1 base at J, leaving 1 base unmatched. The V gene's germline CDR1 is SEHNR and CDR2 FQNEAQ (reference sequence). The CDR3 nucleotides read TGTGCCAGCAGCTTAGTACAGGGGGCCCAAGAGACCCAGTACTTC. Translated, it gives CASSLVQGAQETQYF.

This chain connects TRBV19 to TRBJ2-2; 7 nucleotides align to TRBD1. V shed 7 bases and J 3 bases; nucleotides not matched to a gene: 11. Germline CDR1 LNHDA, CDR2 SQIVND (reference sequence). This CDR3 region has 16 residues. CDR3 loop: CASTDRARGYTGELFF. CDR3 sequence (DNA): TGTGCCAGTACCGATCGGGCCAGGGGGTACACCGGGGAGCTGTTTTTT.

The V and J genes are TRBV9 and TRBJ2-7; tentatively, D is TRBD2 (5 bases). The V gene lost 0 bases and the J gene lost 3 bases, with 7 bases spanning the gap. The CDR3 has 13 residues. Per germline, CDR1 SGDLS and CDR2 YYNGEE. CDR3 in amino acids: CASSVDSGYEQYF. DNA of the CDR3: TGTGCCAGCAGCGTAGACAGCGGCTACGAGCAGTACTTC.

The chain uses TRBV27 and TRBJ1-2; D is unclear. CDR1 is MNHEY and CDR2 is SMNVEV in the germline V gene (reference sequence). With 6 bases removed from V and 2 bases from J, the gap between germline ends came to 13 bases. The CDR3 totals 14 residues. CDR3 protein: CASSPGPGNYGYTF. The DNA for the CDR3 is TGTGCCAGCAGCCCGGGCCCCGGGAACTATGGCTACACCTTC.

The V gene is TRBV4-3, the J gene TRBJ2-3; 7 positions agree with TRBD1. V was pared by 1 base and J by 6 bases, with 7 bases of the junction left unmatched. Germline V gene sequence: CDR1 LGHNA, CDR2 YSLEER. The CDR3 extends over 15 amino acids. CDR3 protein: CASSQGDRASDTQYF. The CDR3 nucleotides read TGCGCCAGCAGCCAAGGAGACAGGGCCTCCGATACGCAGTATTTT.

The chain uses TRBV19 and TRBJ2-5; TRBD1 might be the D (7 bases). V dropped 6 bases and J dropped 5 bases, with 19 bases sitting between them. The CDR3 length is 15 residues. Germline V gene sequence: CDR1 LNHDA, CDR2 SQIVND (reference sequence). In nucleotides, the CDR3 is TGTGCCAGTAGAGTCACTAGCACAGGGGTGGAGACCCAGTACTTC. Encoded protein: CASRVTSTGVETQYF.